The 9 T cell receptor beta chains below come from one sample, sequenced in a study of T cells in Graves' hyperthyroidism and ophthalmopathy. Amplified TCR beta CDR3 regions came from RNA transcripts. First-round RT-PCR targeting the TCR CDR3 was performed with the HTBI primer set. A single record per CDR3 protein comes from TCRdb applying MiXCR to the multiplex PCR reads. The table has some 600,000 distinct CDR3 sequences, around 14% seen once. The specimen sequenced was blood. Receptors originate from a woman aged 25 to 39 with Graves' hyperthyroidism that later progressed to Graves' ophthalmopathy.

This clonotype occurred many times. This sequence joins TRBV11-2 and TRBJ2-1; D is possibly TRBD2 (5 bases). Between the trimmed V and J ends, which lost 7 bases and 1 base, there was a span of 11 bases. The germline V gene encodes CDR1 SGHAT and CDR2 FQNNGV. The CDR3 extends over 14 amino acids. CDR3 nucleotides: TGTGCCAGCACCCCCGGGGAATCCTACAATGAGCAGTTCTTC. The encoded protein is CASTPGESYNEQFF.

This sequence joins TRBV3-1 and TRBJ1-6; the D is unclear. Germline CDR1 LGHDT, CDR2 YNNKEL (reference sequence). The V end was cut by 4 bases, the J end by 5 bases, with 9 bases between. CDR3 length: 14 residues. The CDR3 spells CASSRPPDNSPLHF. The CDR3 region has the DNA TGTGCCAGCAGCCGGCCCCCAGATAATTCACCCCTCCACTTT.

V is TRBV7-9 and J is TRBJ1-1; 7 bases are a match to TRBD1. The CDR3 has 14 amino acids. Germline V CDR1 and CDR2: SEHNR, FQNEAQ (reference sequence). V was clipped by 8 bases and J by 4 bases; unmatched bases: 10. CDR3 DNA sequence: TGTGCCAGCCTTTTTTCGACAGGGACCACTGAAGCTTTCTTT. It yields the protein CASLFSTGTTEAFF.

Concerning this clonotype: This may come from a read error, since a much larger clone is one base off. The rearrangement joins TRBV12-3 or TRBV12-4 to TRBJ2-3; TRBD1 matches at 9 bases. The CDR3 is 16 amino acids. The CDR3 nucleotides read TGTGCCAGCAGCCTCGCTCGGGACAGGGAAACAGATACGCAGGATTTT. As protein: CASSLARDRETDTQDF.

This clonotype has ten or more counts. The genes are TRBV30 and TRBJ2-1; D is perhaps TRBD1 (6 bases). Trimming left V 5 bases short and J 4 bases short, with 15 bases between. This CDR3 has 14 residues. CDR1 is GTSNPN and CDR2 is SVGIG in the germline V gene (reference sequence). The CDR3 DNA sequence: TGTGCCTGGGGTTGGGGGCCCGTATACAATGAGCAGTTCTTC. As protein: CAWGWGPVYNEQFF. Together with reference TRBV30 and TRBJ2-1, the CDR3 gives the full variable domain: SQTIHQWPATLVQPVGSPLSLECTVEGTSNPNLYWYRQAAGRGLQLLFYSVGIGQISSEVPQNLSASRPQDRQFILSSKKLLLSDSGFYLCAWGWGPVYNEQFFGPGTRLTVL.

In this sample, this clonotype turned up a few times. Being one base from a much bigger clone, this may be a read error. The chain carries TRBV20-1 and TRBJ1-1; the D gene is possibly TRBD1 (5 bases). This CDR3 region has 12 residues. The germline V gene encodes CDR1 DFQATT and CDR2 SNEGSKA (reference sequence). CDR3 bases: TGCAGTACTAGTTGGGGCGGCACTGAAGCTTTCTTT. This translates into CSTSWGGTEAFF.

This clonotype has a count of ten or more. The V gene is TRBV20-1, the J gene TRBJ1-5; D is unresolved. The CDR3 has 16 residues. Trimming stripped 3 bases from V and 0 bases from J, with 15 bases between. Germline assignment: CDR1 DFQATT and CDR2 SNEGSKA (reference sequence). This CDR3 is CSARTYGPYSNQPQHF. In DNA form, the CDR3 reads TGCAGTGCTAGGACGTACGGTCCGTATAGCAATCAGCCCCAGCATTTT.

The table lists this clonotype with many counts. The V call is TRBV3-1, the J call TRBJ2-7; unclear D gene. This CDR3 is built from 14 residues. Trimming removed 4 bases at V and 0 bases at J, with 10 bases between. Germline CDR1 is LGHDT and CDR2 is YNNKEL (reference sequence). CDR3 amino acids: CASSPALSSYEQYF. The CDR3 nucleotides read TGTGCCAGCAGCCCGGCTTTAAGCTCCTACGAGCAGTACTTC.

This clonotype showed up many times. The chain uses TRBV12-5 and TRBJ2-3; D remains ambiguous. Trimming shortened V by 6 bases and J by 6 bases, and 16 bases separated the two germline ends. The CDR3 extends over 14 amino acids. From germline, CDR1 is LGHNT and CDR2 FRNRAP. CDR3 amino acids: CASGITNPPDTQYF. The CDR3 coding sequence is TGTGCTAGTGGCATCACAAATCCCCCCGATACGCAGTATTTT.